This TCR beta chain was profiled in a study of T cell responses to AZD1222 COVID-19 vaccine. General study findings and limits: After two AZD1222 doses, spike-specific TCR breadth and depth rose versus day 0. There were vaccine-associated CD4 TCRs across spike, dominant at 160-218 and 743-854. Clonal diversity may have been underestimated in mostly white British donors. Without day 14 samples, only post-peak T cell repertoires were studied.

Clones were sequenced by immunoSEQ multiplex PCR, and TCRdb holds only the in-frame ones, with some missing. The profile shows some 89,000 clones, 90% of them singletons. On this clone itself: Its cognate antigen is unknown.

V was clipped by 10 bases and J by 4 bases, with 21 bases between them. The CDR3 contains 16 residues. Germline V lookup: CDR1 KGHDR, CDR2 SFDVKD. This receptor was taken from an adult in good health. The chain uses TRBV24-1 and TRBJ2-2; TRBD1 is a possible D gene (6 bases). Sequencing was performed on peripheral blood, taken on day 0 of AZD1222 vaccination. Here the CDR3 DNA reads TGTGCCACTGGTGGGGGCTTACAGACCTTCACCGGGGAGCTGTTTTTT. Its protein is CATGGGLQTFTGELFF.